The 30 T cell receptor beta chains below all came from one sample that was sequenced in a study of cytomegalovirus exposure and HLA in healthy donors. Here immunoSEQ multiplex PCR was the method, and the copy in TCRdb shows in-frame clones only, minus some. The profile shows under 80,000 clones, roughly 94% of them singletons. The specimen was PBMCs. These TCRs come from a woman aged 18-30 years in good health and CMV-seropositive.

The chain employs TRBV6-5 and TRBJ2-7; D perhaps matches TRBD2 (5 bases). V lost 4 bases and J lost 2, with 18 bases in between. Germline V gives CDR1 MNHEY, CDR2 SVGAGI. The CDR3 is made up of 16 amino acids. The CDR3 reads CASSSPLTGNPYEQYF. Written as DNA, the CDR3 is TGTGCCAGCAGTTCTCCCTTGACGGGAAACCCCTACGAGCAGTACTTC.

This clone was counted once. The V and J genes are TRBV2 and TRBJ2-7, with D possibly being TRBD2 (5 bases). The V end lost 5 bases, the J end lost 5 bases, and 13 bases lay between the germline ends. The CDR3 length is 13 residues. Germline loops: CDR1 SNHLY, CDR2 FYNNEI. In DNA form, the CDR3 reads TGTGCCAGCAGTCGGTGGCGGGCTGACGAGCAGTACTTC. Translation gives CASSRWRADEQYF.

The chain combines TRBV4-3 with TRBJ2-5, with D perhaps TRBD1 (5 bases). The germline V gene has CDR1 LGHNA and CDR2 YSLEER. V was clipped by 0 bases and J by 4 bases, with 15 bases between them. This CDR3 has 16 amino acids. The CDR3 spells CASSQDLRRAGETQYF. The CDR3 nucleotides are TGCGCCAGCAGCCAAGATTTGCGCAGGGCTGGAGAGACCCAGTACTTC.

This chain uses TRBV7-6 with TRBJ1-1; D is unclear. The CDR3 sequence is 16 residues long. Germline V CDR1 and CDR2: SGHVS, FNYEAQ. V dropped 1 base and J dropped 0 bases, with 12 bases sitting between them. The DNA for the CDR3 is TGTGCCAGCAGCTTAGACCCCAGCGGGTTGAACACTGAAGCTTTCTTT. It encodes CASSLDPSGLNTEAFF. Full variable domain (outside the CDR3, taken from reference TRBV7-6 and TRBJ1-1): GAGVSQSPRYKVTKRGQDVALRCDPISGHVSLYWYRQALGQGPEFLTYFNYEAQQDKSGLPNDRFSAERPEGSISTLTIQRTEQRDSAMYRCASSLDPSGLNTEAFFGQGTRLTVV.

This rearrangement joins TRBV11-3 to TRBJ2-1; 12 positions agree with TRBD2. The V gene's germline CDR1 is SGHNT and CDR2 YENEEA. After removal of 0 bases from V and 9 bases from J, the junction contained 6 bases not matched to a gene. The CDR3 totals 16 residues. The CDR3 DNA reads as TGTGCCAGCAGCTTAGATGAGACTAGCGGGAGTGGTGAGCAGTTCTTC. It encodes CASSLDETSGSGEQFF.

J is TRBJ1-1 and V is TRBV6-6; D is possibly TRBD1 (5 bases). Germline CDR1 is MNHNY and CDR2 is SVGAGI (reference sequence). There are 13 residues in the CDR3. The V end lost 7 bases, the J end lost 3 bases, and 12 bases lay between the germline ends. The CDR3 DNA is TGTGCCAGCATTTCGGGAGGGGACACTGAAGCTTTCTTT. It encodes CASISGGDTEAFF.

The CDR3 DNA reads as TGTGCCAGCAGCTTAGGGCTTTACCGGGGGAGCGATGAGCAGTTCTTC. Translated: CASSLGLYRGSDEQFF. The chain recombines TRBV7-2 with TRBJ2-1; D possibly corresponds to TRBD2 (6 bases). V was trimmed by 1 base and J by 8 bases, leaving 18 bases between them. Germline-derived CDR1 and CDR2 are SGHTA and FQGNSA. The length of the CDR3 is 16 residues. Supplemented by reference TRBV7-2 and TRBJ2-1, the full variable domain reads GAGVSQSPSNKVTEKGKDVELRCDPISGHTALYWYRQSLGQGLEFLIYFQGNSAPDKSGLPSDRFSAERTGGSVSTLTIQRTQQEDSAVYLCASSLGLYRGSDEQFFGPGTRLTVL.

The chain combines TRBV19 with TRBJ2-7; TRBD2 matches at 9 bases. J lost 4 bases, V lost 3 bases, and 7 bases had no gene match. The germline CDR1 and CDR2 sequences are LNHDA and SQIVND (reference sequence). The CDR3 is 15 residues long. The DNA for the CDR3 is TGTGCCAGTAGTATTTCAGGCGGGAGGGCTTACGAGCAGTACTTC. Encoded protein: CASSISGGRAYEQYF.

This chain connects TRBV5-4 to TRBJ1-1; TRBD1 is a possible D gene (5 bases). Trimming took off 4 bases at V and 0 bases at J, with 10 bases between the two ends. CDR3 length: 14 amino acids. Germline V lookup: CDR1 SGHNT, CDR2 YYREEE (reference sequence). The CDR3 reads CASSHRQMNTEAFF. The CDR3 nucleotides read TGTGCCAGCAGCCACAGACAGATGAACACTGAAGCTTTCTTT.

The chain combines TRBV29-1 with TRBJ2-5; D may be TRBD1 (6 bases). V lost 7 bases and J lost 2, with 14 bases in between. CDR3 length equals 13 residues. The V gene's germline CDR1 is SQVTM and CDR2 ANQGSEA. As DNA, the CDR3 is TGCAGCGGAATTCAGGGGATTCAAGAGACCCAGTACTTC. It is translated as CSGIQGIQETQYF.

The V and J genes are TRBV5-1 and TRBJ2-7; the D gene is possibly TRBD2 (5 bases). The CDR3 is 14 amino acids. V shed 0 bases and J shed 2 bases, with 9 bases lying between them. From germline, CDR1 is SGHRS and CDR2 YFSETQ. CDR3 in amino acids: CASSLGTYTYEQYF. Here the CDR3 DNA reads TGCGCCAGCAGCTTGGGGACTTACACCTACGAGCAGTACTTC.

The chain couples TRBV4-3 to TRBJ2-7; D is unclear. Germline assignment: CDR1 LGHNA and CDR2 YSLEER. There are 14 residues in the CDR3. Trimming took off 0 bases at V and 0 bases at J, with 6 bases between the two ends. The CDR3 here is CASSQERSSYEQYF. Written as DNA, the CDR3 is TGCGCCAGCAGCCAAGAACGGAGCTCCTACGAGCAGTACTTC.

The chain recombines TRBV19 with TRBJ1-4; TRBD1 matches at 7 bases. Germline V gene sequence: CDR1 LNHDA, CDR2 SQIVND (reference sequence). CDR3 length: 15 amino acids. V lost 4 bases and J lost 0; bases outside the gene matches: 2. The CDR3 DNA is TGTGCCAGTAGTACCGGGACAGCAACTAATGAAAAACTGTTTTTT. Translating gives CASSTGTATNEKLFF.

CDR3 bases: TGTGCCAGCAGTGTCACTAGCTACAATGAGCAGTTCTTC. This encodes CASSVTSYNEQFF. The V call is TRBV27, the J call TRBJ2-1; tentatively, D is TRBD2 (5 bases). V was pared by 5 bases and J by 3 bases, with 8 bases between. Germline V gives CDR1 MNHEY, CDR2 SMNVEV (reference sequence). CDR3 length: 13 residues.

The chain has TRBV4-1 and TRBJ1-5; D ambiguous. This CDR3 spans 12 amino acids. Trimming removed 1 base at V and 7 bases at J, with 5 bases between. The germline CDR1 and CDR2 sequences are MGHRA and YSYEKL. CDR3 protein: CASSQAGQPQHF. CDR3 sequence (DNA): TGCGCCAGCAGCCAAGCGGGGCAGCCCCAGCATTTT.

The rearrangement uses TRBV28 and TRBJ2-1; 14 nucleotides align to TRBD2. CDR1 is MDHEN and CDR2 is SYDVKM in the germline V gene. Losses at the gene ends were 5 bases for V and 4 bases for J; bases not matched to a gene: 13. This CDR3 region has 19 residues. In DNA form, the CDR3 reads TGTGCCAGCAGTCCAACTAACCAGGGACTAGCGGGAGTATACAATGAGCAGTTCTTC. It yields the protein CASSPTNQGLAGVYNEQFF.

The rearrangement links TRBV4-2 to TRBJ1-3; a possible D gene is TRBD1 (6 bases). The ends were cut back, 0 bases at V and 8 bases at J, with 11 bases in the middle. CDR1 and CDR2 from the germline V gene are LGHNA and YNFKEQ. The CDR3 has 14 amino acids. The CDR3 sequence is CASSQDQGRDTIYF. CDR3 in DNA: TGTGCCAGCAGCCAAGATCAGGGGCGGGACACCATATATTTT.

The V gene is TRBV30, the J gene TRBJ2-7, with 9 bases matching TRBD1. The CDR3 spans 13 residues. V gave up 1 base and J gave up 3 bases; unmatched junction bases: 1. CDR1 GTSNPN and CDR2 SVGIG come from the germline V gene (reference sequence). The DNA of the CDR3 is TGTGCCTGGAGTGGGGACAGGGACTACGAGCAGTACTTC. Translating gives CAWSGDRDYEQYF.

This rearrangement joins TRBV28 to TRBJ1-5; 10 nucleotides match TRBD1. CDR3 length: 18 amino acids. CDR1 and CDR2 from the germline V gene are MDHEN and SYDVKM. V trimming: 2 bases; J trimming: 6 bases; junction bases outside the gene matches: 13. The CDR3 DNA is TGTGCCAGCAGTTTACCTATTTTGGGTGGACAGGGGGGTCAGCCCCAGCATTTT. Its protein product is CASSLPILGGQGGQPQHF.

The genes are TRBV19 and TRBJ2-1; 8 nucleotides match TRBD1. The CDR3 runs 13 residues. Germline trimming cut 7 bases from V and 8 bases from J; bases unmatched to any gene: 7. CDR1 is LNHDA and CDR2 is SQIVND in the germline V gene (reference sequence). CDR3 bases: TGTGCCAGTAAAGGCAGGGGGCCGGATGAGCAGTTCTTC. Its translation is CASKGRGPDEQFF. Together with reference TRBV19 and TRBJ2-1, the CDR3 gives the full variable domain: DGGITQSPKYLFRKEGQNVTLSCEQNLNHDAMYWYRQDPGQGLRLIYYSQIVNDFQKGDIAEGYSVSREKKESFPLTVTSAQKNPTAFYLCASKGRGPDEQFFGPGTRLTVL.

This clone was picked up a small number of times. The chain uses TRBV5-1 and TRBJ1-1, with TRBD1 as a possible D gene (6 bases). Trimming took off 4 bases at V and 3 bases at J, with 19 bases between the two ends. This CDR3 spans 16 amino acids. Germline V CDR1 and CDR2: SGHRS, YFSETQ. For the CDR3, the DNA is TGCGCCAGCAGCCCCCGAGGCAGGGGAGGGGACACTGAAGCTTTCTTT. Translation: CASSPRGRGGDTEAFF. Complete variable domain (other parts from reference TRBV5-1 and TRBJ1-1): KAGVTQTPRYLIKTRGQQVTLSCSPISGHRSVSWYQQTPGQGLQFLFEYFSETQRNKGNFPGRFSGRQFSNSRSEMNVSTLELGDSALYLCASSPRGRGGDTEAFFGQGTRLTVV.

V usage is TRBV6-1 and J usage is TRBJ2-2; TRBD1 matches 8 bases. Losses at the gene ends were 3 bases for V and 6 bases for J; bases not matched to a gene: 9. There are 16 residues in the CDR3. The germline gives CDR1 MNHNS, CDR2 SASEGT. The CDR3 nucleotides are TGTGCCAGCAGTGAGATACCAGGGGGCCGGGCCGGGGAGCTGTTTTTT. Translation gives CASSEIPGGRAGELFF.

The genes are TRBV5-1 and TRBJ1-4; no definite D call. CDR1 and CDR2 (germline): SGHRS, YFSETQ. V lost 5 bases and J lost 4, with 12 bases in between. The CDR3 has 14 residues. CDR3 DNA: TGCGCCAGCAGACTACGGGTCGGTAATGAAAAACTGTTTTTT. The encoded protein is CASRLRVGNEKLFF.

The chain uses TRBV4-1 and TRBJ1-2; no reliable D call. The CDR3 covers 14 residues. V lost 2 bases and J lost 3, with 10 bases in between. CDR1 and CDR2 (germline): MGHRA, YSYEKL. CDR3 loop: CASSQLGMDYGYTF. In DNA, the CDR3 is TGCGCCAGCAGCCAACTAGGAATGGACTATGGCTACACCTTC.

This chain links TRBV9 with TRBJ2-7; no definite D call. The germline V gene encodes CDR1 SGDLS and CDR2 YYNGEE. The CDR3 is made up of 15 amino acids. With 0 bases removed from V and 2 bases from J, the gap between germline ends came to 12 bases. CDR3 in amino acids: CASSVGGSPTYEQYF. CDR3 in DNA: TGTGCCAGCAGCGTAGGTGGTAGCCCAACCTACGAGCAGTACTTC.

This chain uses TRBV4-2 with TRBJ2-7, with 11 bases identical to TRBD2. Germline V gene lookup returns CDR1 LGHNA and CDR2 YNFKEQ. V lost 1 base to trimming and J lost 4 bases; unmatched junction nucleotides: 3. The CDR3 has 15 residues. The CDR3 DNA reads as TGTGCCAGCAGCCAAGGACTAGCGGGGCATTACGAGCAGTACTTC. This codes for CASSQGLAGHYEQYF.

This clone was recorded a few times. The rearrangement joins TRBV6-4 to TRBJ1-2, with a possible D match to TRBD1 (6 bases). The CDR3 is 16 amino acids. Trimming took off 7 bases at V and 2 bases at J, with 20 bases between the two ends. CDR1 MRHNA and CDR2 SNTAGT come from the germline V gene. The DNA of the CDR3 is TGTGCCAGCAAACCACAGGGCTGGCTGAGAAACTATGGCTACACCTTC. Translating gives CASKPQGWLRNYGYTF.

The chain is built from TRBV28 and TRBJ2-5; 11 bases fit TRBD2. CDR3 length: 17 residues. J was trimmed by 5 bases and V by 1 base; bases with no gene match: 9. Germline CDR1 MDHEN, CDR2 SYDVKM. As DNA, the CDR3 is TGTGCCAGCAGTTTATATCTAGCGGGGGGACCGCGGGAGACCCAGTACTTC. Its translation: CASSLYLAGGPRETQYF.

The V and J genes are TRBV5-1 and TRBJ1-1, with D perhaps matching TRBD1 (6 bases). The CDR3 runs 14 residues. In germline, CDR1 is SGHRS, CDR2 YFSETQ. V was trimmed by 4 bases and J by 1 base, leaving 11 bases between them. The CDR3 DNA reads TGCGCCAGCAGCCAGGGGTCGGGGAACACTGAAGCTTTCTTT. It specifies CASSQGSGNTEAFF.

CDR3 amino acids: CASSLIPPGTDTQYF. CDR3 nucleotide sequence: TGTGCCAGCAGCTTAATCCCCCCGGGCACAGATACGCAGTATTTT. The V call is TRBV7-2, the J call TRBJ2-3; D ambiguous. The germline V gene encodes CDR1 SGHTA and CDR2 FQGNSA. CDR3 length equals 15 residues. Trimming removed 2 bases at V and 1 base at J, with 10 bases between.